These T cell receptor beta chains were read from a single sample in a study of CD8 T cells in ankylosing spondylitis. TCRdb called the 5' RACE reads again in MiXCR, with one record for every CDR3 protein. There are 700,000 or so distinct CDR3 sequences in the sample; roughly 19% occur only once, and around 20% lies in the top ten. Source material: blood, either unsorted or a sorted T cell fraction (not recorded which). The origin of the receptors is a male donor with ankylosing spondylitis. Both conserved end residues are part of each CDR3. The order of the fields is V gene, D gene, J gene, clone size, CDR3 DNA, CDR3 protein. A D gene is named only where the DNA matches it firmly. Where a row states a size, it is once, few, many or the class of an expanded clone; other rows omit it.

v_call: TRBV18
d_call: TRBD1
j_call: TRBJ1-1
clone_size: .
cdr3_nt: TGTGCCAGCTCGTCCGGGACAGGGTCTAACCACCGTGAAGCTTTCTTT
cdr3_aa: CASSSGTGSNHREAFF

v_call: TRBV19
d_call: .
j_call: TRBJ1-2
clone_size: .
cdr3_nt: TGTGCCAGTAGTAAGGACGGCATCTATGGCTACACCTTC
cdr3_aa: CASSKDGIYGYTF

v_call: TRBV4-3
d_call: .
j_call: TRBJ2-1
clone_size: .
cdr3_nt: TGCGCCAGCAGCCAAGATTGGACGGGGTACAATGAGCAGTTCTTC
cdr3_aa: CASSQDWTGYNEQFF

v_call: TRBV12-3/TRBV12-4
d_call: .
j_call: TRBJ2-3
clone_size: .
cdr3_nt: TGTGCCAGCAGTTTCTGGGAGCTAGGCACAGATACGCAGTATTTT
cdr3_aa: CASSFWELGTDTQYF

v_call: TRBV13
d_call: .
j_call: TRBJ2-1
clone_size: once
cdr3_nt: TGTGCCAGCAGCTTTTCTGTAGGGGGCAATGAGCAGTTCTTC
cdr3_aa: CASSFSVGGNEQFF

v_call: TRBV7-2
d_call: .
j_call: TRBJ1-2
clone_size: many
cdr3_nt: TGTGCCAGCAGCTTATCCCCCCCGGGGGACTATGGCTACACCTTC
cdr3_aa: CASSLSPPGDYGYTF

v_call: TRBV30
d_call: TRBD2
j_call: TRBJ2-3
clone_size: few
cdr3_nt: TGTGCCTGGACTAGCGGGGGGGCCGATACGCAGTATTTT
cdr3_aa: CAWTSGGADTQYF

v_call: TRBV10-3
d_call: TRBD2
j_call: TRBJ2-4
clone_size: .
cdr3_nt: TGTGCCATCAGTGAGTCGGCGCGGGAGCCAAACATTCAGTACTTC
cdr3_aa: CAISESAREPNIQYF

v_call: TRBV2
d_call: TRBD2
j_call: TRBJ2-1
clone_size: .
cdr3_nt: TGTGCCAGCAGTGCCTCCCAAGGCGGGAGGGGCTACAATGAGCAGTTCTTC
cdr3_aa: CASSASQGGRGYNEQFF

v_call: TRBV29-1
d_call: .
j_call: TRBJ1-1
clone_size: .
cdr3_nt: TGCAGCGTTGAAGATACCTCCGGCAGGGCGTTTGGCACTGAAGATTTCTTT
cdr3_aa: CSVEDTSGRAFGTEDFF

v_call: TRBV12-3/TRBV12-4
d_call: .
j_call: TRBJ2-1
clone_size: many
cdr3_nt: TGTGCCAGCAGTTCCAACCGGGACCTCAATGAGCAGTTCTTC
cdr3_aa: CASSSNRDLNEQFF

v_call: TRBV12-3/TRBV12-4
d_call: TRBD2
j_call: TRBJ2-1
clone_size: .
cdr3_nt: TGTGCCAGCAGTTTCGCTAGCGGGGGGGCAGGTGAGCAGTTCTTC
cdr3_aa: CASSFASGGAGEQFF

v_call: TRBV18
d_call: .
j_call: TRBJ1-2
clone_size: .
cdr3_nt: TGTGCCAGCTCACCACGACAGGACACGAGTGGCTACACCTTC
cdr3_aa: CASSPRQDTSGYTF

v_call: TRBV12-3/TRBV12-4
d_call: TRBD1
j_call: TRBJ1-5
clone_size: .
cdr3_nt: TGTGCCAGCAGTTTGGACAGGGGCTATAGCAATCAGCCCCAGCATTTT
cdr3_aa: CASSLDRGYSNQPQHF

v_call: TRBV7-2
d_call: TRBD1
j_call: TRBJ2-7
clone_size: few
cdr3_nt: TGTGCCAGCAGCTTGGGGACAGGTTCCTACTACGAGCAGTACTTC
cdr3_aa: CASSLGTGSYYEQYF

v_call: TRBV4-3
d_call: .
j_call: TRBJ2-3
clone_size: few
cdr3_nt: TGCGCCAGCAGCCAAGACTGGGGGGATACGCAGTATTTT
cdr3_aa: CASSQDWGDTQYF

v_call: TRBV20-1
d_call: .
j_call: TRBJ2-7
clone_size: few
cdr3_nt: TGCAGTGCTAGCCGACCGAGGAAGAATGGGGGCTGGGCTGGAGAGCAGTACTTC
cdr3_aa: CSASRPRKNGGWAGEQYF

v_call: TRBV30
d_call: .
j_call: TRBJ2-1
clone_size: few
cdr3_nt: TGTGCCTCCATGACTAGCAATGAGCAGTTCTTC
cdr3_aa: CASMTSNEQFF

v_call: TRBV5-5
d_call: TRBD2
j_call: TRBJ2-5
clone_size: .
cdr3_nt: TGTGCCAGCAGCTCTCCGGGACTAGCGGGAGGGCGTCTTGAGACCCAGTACTTC
cdr3_aa: CASSSPGLAGGRLETQYF

v_call: TRBV3-1
d_call: .
j_call: TRBJ2-5
clone_size: few
cdr3_nt: TGTGCCAGCAGTCCCGGGACTTCCCATCAAGAGACCCAGTACTTC
cdr3_aa: CASSPGTSHQETQYF

v_call: TRBV6-2/TRBV6-3
d_call: TRBD2
j_call: TRBJ2-3
clone_size: many
cdr3_nt: TGTGCCAGCAGTGACCTAGGCCTAGCGGCGACAGATACGCAGTATTTT
cdr3_aa: CASSDLGLAATDTQYF

v_call: TRBV6-2/TRBV6-3
d_call: .
j_call: TRBJ2-1
clone_size: once
cdr3_nt: TGTGCCAGCAGTGGACTCCCACAACTCTACAATGAGCAGTTCTTC
cdr3_aa: CASSGLPQLYNEQFF

v_call: TRBV29-1
d_call: TRBD2
j_call: TRBJ2-1
clone_size: .
cdr3_nt: TGCAGCGTGGCTCGGGGTAGCGGGAGTGAGGGCAATGAGCAGTTCTTC
cdr3_aa: CSVARGSGSEGNEQFF